This T cell receptor beta chain was identified in a study of T cell responses to AZD1222 COVID-19 vaccine. Notes on the study in general: Regions 160-218 and 743-854 dominated among vaccine-associated CD4 TCRs spanning spike. Among those given AZD1222, only six were seropositive at baseline. There were repertoire samples only from the period after the peak T cell response.

Notes on this clone: What it recognizes is unknown.

Some clones are missing from TCRdb's copy, which holds only in-frame ones; the method was immunoSEQ multiplex PCR. The sample lists 96,000 or so clones; roughly 87% were seen once. The CDR3 has 16 amino acids. CDR1 and CDR2 (germline): SGHAT, FQDESV (reference sequence). The V and J ends lost 2 bases and 9 bases respectively, with 17 bases between them. The source of this sequence is an adult in good health. V gene TRBV11-1 combines with J gene TRBJ1-6; no definite D call. The material was peripheral blood, obtained on day 0 of AZD1222 vaccination. CDR3 protein: CASSLRAGISISPLHF. CDR3 coding DNA: TGTGCCAGCAGCTTACGAGCGGGGATCTCAATTTCACCCCTCCACTTT.